Sequencing of this T cell receptor (beta chain) was carried out in a study of blood T cells in healthy people across ages. Broader study findings: Comparison with aged donors showed that long-lived donors had more naive CD4+ cells and higher diversity.

A second PCR of 7 to 11 cycles used a sample-barcoded 5' primer and a J-beta primer mix. From the 5' RACE reads, TCRdb called clonotypes with MiXCR, one entry per CDR3 protein. The data hold fewer than 800,000 distinct CDR3 sequences, with 20% to 25% observed a single time. As for this clonotype: The target antigen is unknown.

The CDR3 has 15 amino acids. The ends lost 1 base at V and 5 bases at J; junction bases unmatched: 5. Germline-derived CDR1 and CDR2 are SGHTA and FQGNSA. Sequencing used blood. The origin of this receptor is a man in his 70s in good health. The chain carries TRBV7-2 and TRBJ2-7, with 10 bases fitting TRBD2. This chain's CDR3 is CASSLVLAGGNEQYF. CDR3 nucleotides: TGTGCCAGCAGCTTAGTTTTAGCGGGAGGAAACGAGCAGTACTTC.